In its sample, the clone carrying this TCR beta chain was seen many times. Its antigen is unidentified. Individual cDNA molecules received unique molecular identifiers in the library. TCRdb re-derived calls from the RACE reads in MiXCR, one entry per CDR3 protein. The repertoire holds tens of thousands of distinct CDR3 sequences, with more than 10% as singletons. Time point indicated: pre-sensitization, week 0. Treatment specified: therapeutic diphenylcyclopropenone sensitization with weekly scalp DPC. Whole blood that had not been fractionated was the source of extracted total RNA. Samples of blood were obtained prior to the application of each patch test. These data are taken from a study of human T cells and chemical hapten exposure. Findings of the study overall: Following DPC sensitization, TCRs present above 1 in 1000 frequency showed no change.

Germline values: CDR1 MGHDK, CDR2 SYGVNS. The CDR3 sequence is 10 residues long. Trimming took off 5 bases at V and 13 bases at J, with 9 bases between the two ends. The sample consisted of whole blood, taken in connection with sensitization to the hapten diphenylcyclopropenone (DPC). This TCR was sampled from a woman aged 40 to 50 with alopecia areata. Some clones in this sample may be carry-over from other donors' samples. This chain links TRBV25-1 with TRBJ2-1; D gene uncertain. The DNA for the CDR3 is TGTGCCAGCAGTCGGACCATCCAGTTCTTC. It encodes CASSRTIQFF.